The T cell receptor (beta chain) under discussion was sequenced for a study of blood T cell repertoires in COVID-19. Study in general: Sample material is recorded as cDNA or gDNA derived from T cells, B-cell-depleted T cells, or PBMCs.

Sequencing was performed with immunoSEQ multiplex PCR; in TCRdb, only in-frame clones are kept and a portion is missing. The repertoire has roughly 65,000 clones, around nine tenths of them found once; the top ten carry about an eighth. From germline, CDR1 is SNHLY and CDR2 FYNNEI. Losses at the gene ends were 2 bases for V and 5 bases for J; bases not matched to a gene: 17. The CDR3 sequence is 21 residues long. The chain uses TRBV2 and TRBJ2-2; 13 bases align to TRBD2. Sequenced input: peripheral blood. This receptor was identified in a woman aged 55-70 years with acute or convalescent COVID-19. As DNA, the CDR3 is TGTGCCAGCAGTGAATTTGAGTACGGAACTAGCGGGGGGGCGAGTACCGGGGAGCTGTTTTTT. This sequence encodes CASSEFEYGTSGGASTGELFF.